These 30 T cell receptor beta chains were all obtained from the same sample, sequenced in a study of lymphopenia after photon versus proton radiotherapy. Sequencing used immunoSEQ multiplex PCR; TCRdb keeps in-frame clones, though not all of them. The data contain around 55,000 clones, approximately 84% of them singletons. Here the sequenced sample was peripheral blood, taken from a patient treated with proton-based radiotherapy. These receptors all come from a man between 60 and 75 years old with pancreatic cancer.

CDR3 amino acids: CASSLWGEGGYTF. The CDR3 region has the DNA TGTGCCAGCAGTTTATGGGGGGAGGGTGGCTACACCTTC. The V call is TRBV27, the J call TRBJ1-2; a possible D gene is TRBD1 (5 bases). Germline CDR1 reads MNHEY; CDR2 reads SMNVEV (reference sequence). V was shortened by 1 base and J by 7 bases, with 10 bases between the two germline ends. The CDR3 consists of 13 residues.

J is TRBJ2-7 and V is TRBV7-2; the D call may be TRBD1 or TRBD2 (6 bases each). Germline assignment: CDR1 SGHTA and CDR2 FQGNSA. The CDR3 loop spans 17 amino acids. V was clipped by 1 base and J by 9 bases, with 25 bases between them. The CDR3, as DNA: TGTGCCAGCAGCTTAGGATCCGGAGGGGGAACTCCCCTTGGGCAGTACTTC. Amino acid sequence: CASSLGSGGGTPLGQYF.

The sample holds one count of this clone. V usage is TRBV19 and J usage is TRBJ1-5; the D gene is possibly TRBD1 (6 bases). Per the germline V gene, CDR1 is LNHDA and CDR2 is SQIVND (reference sequence). V dropped 6 bases and J dropped 0 bases, with 12 bases sitting between them. This CDR3 has 15 amino acids. CDR3 sequence reads: CASRSDSYSNQPQHF. For the CDR3, the DNA is TGTGCCAGTAGATCGGACAGCTATAGCAATCAGCCCCAGCATTTT.

The CDR3 DNA sequence: TGTGCCAGCAGTTTCCAGCTAGCGGGAGTCGGGGAGCTGTTTTTT. It specifies CASSFQLAGVGELFF. The V gene is TRBV28, the J gene TRBJ2-2, with 10 bases lining up with TRBD2. Germline V gene sequence: CDR1 MDHEN, CDR2 SYDVKM. This CDR3 has 15 residues. V shed 3 bases, J shed 7 bases, and the junction held 5 bases outside the gene matches.

The rearrangement joins TRBV6-5 to TRBJ2-6; D not resolved. V lost 2 bases to trimming and J lost 1 base, with 6 bases between them. Germline V gene sequence: CDR1 MNHEY, CDR2 SVGAGI. The CDR3 loop spans 15 amino acids. DNA for the CDR3: TGTGCCAGCAGTTACAGGCAGTCTGGGGCCAACGTCCTGACTTTC. Amino acids: CASSYRQSGANVLTF.

This clone was recorded once. The rearrangement uses TRBV7-2 and TRBJ2-7, with 7 bases aligning to TRBD2. This CDR3 is built from 14 residues. The V gene's germline CDR1 is SGHTA and CDR2 FQGNSA. Trimming cost V 5 bases and J 1 base; bases outside gene matches: 5. CDR3 region: CASSVSAGSYEQYF. DNA for the CDR3: TGTGCCAGCAGCGTCTCAGCGGGGTCCTACGAGCAGTACTTC.

This clone was recorded once. The V call is TRBV6-1, the J call TRBJ2-5, with D possibly being TRBD1 or TRBD2 (5 bases each). V was shortened by 8 bases and J by 4 bases, with 14 bases between the two germline ends. CDR3 length equals 13 residues. Looked up from germline, CDR1 is MNHNS and CDR2 is SASEGT. The CDR3 reads CASHVPGGETQYF. CDR3 in DNA: TGTGCCAGCCACGTCCCTGGGGGAGAGACCCAGTACTTC.

The chain employs TRBV20-1 and TRBJ2-3, with 9 bases aligning to TRBD1. Germline-derived CDR1 and CDR2 are DFQATT and SNEGSKA (reference sequence). The CDR3 consists of 11 residues. The V gene end was trimmed by 6 bases and the J gene end by 8 bases; junction bases not matched to a gene: 3. The CDR3 DNA is TGCAGTGCGGACAGGGGTCGTACGCAGTATTTT. It is translated as CSADRGRTQYF.

The chain couples TRBV14 to TRBJ2-1, with no clear D. V was clipped by 0 bases and J by 3 bases, with 6 bases between them. Germline CDR1 and CDR2: SGHDN and FVKESK. CDR3 length: 14 amino acids. CDR3 sequence (DNA): TGTGCCAGCAGCCAAGAGACCTTCTACAATGAGCAGTTCTTC. Translated: CASSQETFYNEQFF.

This chain joins TRBV2 and TRBJ1-2, with a tentative D call TRBD1 (5 bases). Germline V gene data show CDR1 as SNHLY and CDR2 as FYNNEI. V was pared by 5 bases and J by 7 bases, with 14 bases between. This CDR3 is built from 13 residues. The CDR3, as DNA: TGTGCCAGCAGTCCGAACCCCAGGGTTGGCTACACCTTC. Translated: CASSPNPRVGYTF.

This chain connects TRBV30 to TRBJ2-5; the D gene is possibly TRBD1 (6 bases). Germline lookup yields CDR1 GTSNPN and CDR2 SVGIG (reference sequence). The CDR3 sequence is 10 residues long. Trimming pared 5 bases from V and 13 bases from J, leaving 14 bases between. Here the CDR3 reads CAWGRDTTYF. CDR3 nucleotides: TGTGCCTGGGGACGGGACACCACGTACTTC.

This rearrangement joins TRBV19 to TRBJ2-2; D may be TRBD2 (5 bases). CDR3 size: 14 residues. CDR1 is LNHDA, CDR2 SQIVND, per germline (reference sequence). The ends were cut back, 7 bases at V and 7 bases at J, with 16 bases in the middle. Here the CDR3 reads CASNERRVGGELFF. In DNA form, the CDR3 reads TGTGCCAGTAACGAGCGGCGGGTTGGCGGGGAGCTGTTTTTT.

The chain uses TRBV4-3 and TRBJ1-5, with a possible D match to TRBD1 (5 bases). This CDR3 region has 15 residues. Germline CDR1 LGHNA, CDR2 YSLEER. Trimming removed 1 base from V and 10 bases from J, with 17 bases in between. CDR3 bases: TGCGCCAGCAGCCAAGGATGGGGGGAAATGGAACCCCAGCATTTT. It specifies CASSQGWGEMEPQHF.

J is TRBJ1-1 and V is TRBV19; tentative D call: TRBD1 (6 bases). Trimming removed 4 bases from V and 0 bases from J, with 15 bases in between. The CDR3 sequence is 16 residues long. Germline CDR1 is LNHDA and CDR2 is SQIVND (reference sequence). CDR3 residues: CASSTARDKLNTEAFF. Written as DNA, the CDR3 is TGTGCCAGTAGTACGGCCCGGGACAAACTGAACACTGAAGCTTTCTTT.

V is TRBV28 and J is TRBJ2-1, with D uncertain. Per the germline V gene, CDR1 is MDHEN and CDR2 is SYDVKM. This CDR3 has 13 residues. V was cut by 5 bases and J by 6 bases, with 11 bases left in between. The CDR3 here is CASSQGRVNEQFF. The DNA of the CDR3 is TGTGCCAGCAGTCAAGGTCGGGTCAATGAGCAGTTCTTC.

The rearrangement uses TRBV29-1 and TRBJ1-2; the D gene is possibly TRBD1 (5 bases). V lost 4 bases and J 1 base, leaving 10 bases between the germline ends. The CDR3 length is 13 residues. Germline V CDR1 and CDR2: SQVTM, ANQGSEA. CDR3 bases: TGCAGCGTTGCAGTGGGGGGTAACTATGGCTACACCTTC. Translating it yields CSVAVGGNYGYTF.

This clone came up a few times. This chain joins TRBV2 and TRBJ2-7; 8 bases agree with TRBD2. CDR3 length equals 13 residues. Trimming took 5 bases from V and 5 from J; bases not matched to a gene: 5. Germline V gene data show CDR1 as SNHLY and CDR2 as FYNNEI. CDR3 DNA sequence: TGTGCCAGCAGTTATAGCGGGGTCCACGAGCAGTACTTC. It is translated as CASSYSGVHEQYF. Supplemented by reference TRBV2 and TRBJ2-7, the full variable domain reads EPEVTQTPSHQVTQMGQEVILRCVPISNHLYFYWYRQILGQKVEFLVSFYNNEISEKSEIFDDQFSVERPDGSNFTLKIRSTKLEDSAMYFCASSYSGVHEQYFGPGTRLTVT.

The rearrangement joins TRBV18 to TRBJ2-1, with TRBD2 matching 8 bases. CDR3 size: 13 residues. CDR1 is KGHSH, CDR2 LQKENI, per germline. The V and J ends lost 4 bases and 7 bases, in that order; junction bases with no gene match: 3. The CDR3 coding sequence is TGTGCCAGCTCACTCGGGACTAGAAATGAGCAGTTCTTC. Amino acid sequence: CASSLGTRNEQFF. The whole variable domain, filled in from reference TRBV18 and TRBJ2-1, reads NAGVMQNPRHLVRRRGQEARLRCSPMKGHSHVYWYRQLPEEGLKFMVYLQKENIIDESGMPKERFSAEFPKEGPSILRIQQVVRGDSAAYFCASSLGTRNEQFFGPGTRLTVL.

V usage is TRBV28 and J usage is TRBJ1-2; 8 bases fit TRBD1. The CDR3 extends over 14 amino acids. J gave up 3 bases and V 9 bases, and 9 bases lay outside the gene matches. Germline assignment: CDR1 MDHEN and CDR2 SYDVKM. CDR3 residues: CASQGQGVDYGYTF. CDR3 coding DNA: TGTGCCAGTCAAGGACAGGGAGTTGACTATGGCTACACCTTC.

The chain has TRBV28 and TRBJ2-5; D tentatively fits TRBD1 or TRBD2 (5 bases each). This CDR3 has 14 amino acids. Trimming stripped 8 bases from V and 0 bases from J, with 13 bases between. CDR1 and CDR2 (germline): MDHEN, SYDVKM. Here the CDR3 reads CASAEGRNQETQYF. CDR3 sequence (DNA): TGTGCCAGCGCAGAGGGACGGAACCAAGAGACCCAGTACTTC.

The J gene is TRBJ2-1, the V gene TRBV28, with 9 nucleotides matching TRBD2. Per the germline V gene, CDR1 is MDHEN and CDR2 is SYDVKM. The V gene end was trimmed by 5 bases and the J gene end by 9 bases; junction bases not matched to a gene: 8. This CDR3 region has 14 residues. CDR3 region: CASSIIAGAREQFF. CDR3 nucleotide sequence: TGTGCCAGCAGTATAATAGCGGGAGCTCGTGAGCAGTTCTTC.

This rearrangement joins TRBV29-1 to TRBJ1-1; D is ambiguous. The V gene's germline CDR1 is SQVTM and CDR2 ANQGSEA. CDR3 length: 12 amino acids. V was shortened by 5 bases and J by 0 bases, with 7 bases between the two germline ends. The CDR3 region has the DNA TGCAGCGTTCAACACTTGAACACTGAAGCTTTCTTT. This sequence encodes CSVQHLNTEAFF.

The chain couples TRBV29-1 to TRBJ2-1; a weak D match, TRBD2 (5 bases). The V gene lost 4 bases and the J gene lost 7 bases, with 17 bases spanning the gap. CDR3 size: 14 residues. Looked up from germline, CDR1 is SQVTM and CDR2 is ANQGSEA. CDR3 residues: CSVVRSASMNEQFF. The CDR3 DNA sequence: TGCAGCGTTGTCAGGTCTGCTAGCATGAATGAGCAGTTCTTC.

V is TRBV19 and J is TRBJ1-2, with D hard to call. This CDR3 spans 13 amino acids. V was clipped by 5 bases and J by 6 bases, with 13 bases between them. Per germline, CDR1 LNHDA and CDR2 SQIVND (reference sequence). The CDR3 here is CASSRAGVNGYTF. CDR3 coding DNA: TGTGCCAGTAGTCGCGCCGGGGTGAATGGCTACACCTTC.

V and J are TRBV5-6 and TRBJ2-7; the D gene is possibly TRBD1 (6 bases). Trimming took off 2 bases at V and 3 bases at J, with 9 bases between the two ends. The germline CDR1 and CDR2 sequences are SGHDT and YYEEEE. The CDR3 extends over 13 amino acids. CDR3 residues: CASSFVQGYEQYF. CDR3 DNA sequence: TGTGCCAGCAGCTTTGTACAGGGCTACGAGCAGTACTTC.

The chain is built from TRBV28 and TRBJ2-3; D is perhaps TRBD2 (5 bases). The CDR3 sequence is 13 residues long. V was clipped by 5 bases and J by 4 bases, with 10 bases between them. Per germline, CDR1 MDHEN and CDR2 SYDVKM. The CDR3 here is CASSTPAADTQYF. DNA of the CDR3: TGTGCCAGCAGTACTCCAGCGGCAGATACGCAGTATTTT.

The V and J genes are TRBV30 and TRBJ2-3; D is tentatively TRBD1 or TRBD2 (6 bases each). Per the germline V gene, CDR1 is GTSNPN and CDR2 is SVGIG (reference sequence). The CDR3 contains 15 residues. V dropped 3 bases and J dropped 1 base, with 14 bases sitting between them. For the CDR3, the DNA is TGTGCCTGGAGCCCGGGGGCTCCCGGCACAGATACGCAGTATTTT. Encoded protein: CAWSPGAPGTDTQYF.

This clone was picked up a small number of times. V and J are TRBV29-1 and TRBJ1-1; D uncertain. Per the germline V gene, CDR1 is SQVTM and CDR2 is ANQGSEA. The CDR3 loop spans 11 amino acids. The CDR3 nucleotides are TGCAGTGCCTCGGTCGTGACTGAAGCTTTCTTT. Its protein is CSASVVTEAFF.

V is TRBV28 and J is TRBJ2-1, with TRBD2 matching 15 bases. The CDR3 runs to 15 residues. The V and J ends lost 5 bases and 15 bases, in that order; junction bases with no gene match: 11. Germline V CDR1 and CDR2: MDHEN, SYDVKM. CDR3 sequence (DNA): TGTGCCAGCAGTGAATCTCGGACTAGCGGGAGGGCATGGTTCTTC. Translating gives CASSESRTSGRAWFF.

The J gene is TRBJ1-1, the V gene TRBV7-3; TRBD1 agrees at 7 bases. This CDR3 has 13 amino acids. From germline, CDR1 is SGHTA and CDR2 FQGTGA. J gave up 6 bases and V 2 bases, and 3 bases lay outside the gene matches. CDR3 sequence (DNA): TGTGCCAGCAGCTTATATCAGGGGGCTGAAGCTTTCTTT. Translated, it gives CASSLYQGAEAFF.